The 22 T cell receptor beta chains below all came from one sample that was sequenced in a study of cytomegalovirus exposure and HLA in healthy donors. 13 Jbeta primers and 60 Vbeta primers were used for the PCR. The method was immunoSEQ multiplex PCR; TCRdb's version includes in-frame clones alone and lacks a portion of them. Across fewer than 200,000 clones, the top ten clones capture less than 6.5% of the sample. Sequencing was carried out using PBMCs. These receptor sequences come from a man aged 30-40 years in good health and CMV-seronegative.

This chain joins TRBV5-1 and TRBJ2-1, with 15 bases fitting TRBD2. The CDR3 is 19 residues long. Germline V CDR1 and CDR2: SGHRS, YFSETQ. V lost 6 bases to trimming and J lost 9 bases; unmatched junction nucleotides: 19. The CDR3 reads CASKGGRTSGRAQRGEQFF. The CDR3 region has the DNA TGCGCCAGCAAGGGGGGCCGGACTAGCGGGAGGGCCCAGCGTGGTGAGCAGTTCTTC.

The chain couples TRBV5-1 to TRBJ2-4; TRBD1 aligns across 8 bases. The trim removed 3 bases at V and 7 bases at J, leaving 6 bases unmatched. Germline CDR1 is SGHRS and CDR2 is YFSETQ. This CDR3 region has 14 residues. Written as DNA, the CDR3 is TGCGCCAGCAGCTGGACAGGGAATTTCAACATTCAGTACTTC. This gives the protein CASSWTGNFNIQYF.

The CDR3 sequence is CASSSTSGRTDTQYF. The CDR3 DNA reads TGTGCCAGCAGTTCGACTAGCGGGAGGACAGATACGCAGTATTTT. The genes are TRBV9 and TRBJ2-3, with 13 bases identical to TRBD2. This CDR3 spans 15 amino acids. The germline gives CDR1 SGDLS, CDR2 YYNGEE. Trimming cost V 5 bases and J 3 bases; bases outside gene matches: 3.

This chain joins TRBV5-1 and TRBJ2-1, with TRBD1 matching over 9 bases. The J segment lost 4 bases and the V segment lost 5 bases, leaving 7 bases of the junction unmatched. This CDR3 has 15 residues. Germline CDR1 and CDR2: SGHRS and YFSETQ. The CDR3 nucleotides are TGCGCCAGCAGGATCCAGGACAGGGGATACAATGAGCAGTTCTTC. This codes for CASRIQDRGYNEQFF.

The rearrangement links TRBV19 to TRBJ1-5, with D unresolved. The CDR3 length is 17 residues. CDR1 LNHDA and CDR2 SQIVND come from the germline V gene (reference sequence). The ends were cut back, 0 bases at V and 0 bases at J, with 12 bases in the middle. CDR3 nucleotide sequence: TGTGCCAGTAGTATAGAGGCCGCCAGATATAGCAATCAGCCCCAGCATTTT. Translated: CASSIEAARYSNQPQHF.

This chain connects TRBV19 to TRBJ2-5; 8 bases agree with TRBD1. The J call may be in error: the DNA end matches TRBJ2-7 better. Germline CDR1 and CDR2: LNHDA and SQIVND (reference sequence). The CDR3 length is 12 residues. This CDR3 reads CASSAGTGEQYF. The CDR3 region has the DNA TGTGCCAGTAGTGCTGGGACAGGCGAGCAGTACTTC.

The V call is TRBV10-3, the J call TRBJ2-5; TRBD2 aligns across 10 bases. CDR3 length: 15 residues. V lost 6 bases to trimming and J lost 2 bases; unmatched junction nucleotides: 6. CDR1 is ENHRY, CDR2 SYGVKD, per germline. The CDR3 DNA reads TGTGCCATCAGCAGCGGGAGGGGTTCTCAAGAGACCCAGTACTTC. This translates into CAISSGRGSQETQYF.

This chain links TRBV11-2 with TRBJ1-1; D unclear. The CDR3 consists of 14 residues. Trimming removed 3 bases from V and 1 base from J, with 9 bases in between. Per germline, CDR1 SGHAT and CDR2 FQNNGV. CDR3 in amino acids: CASSFRQRNTEAFF. The CDR3 DNA is TGTGCCAGCAGCTTCAGGCAGAGGAACACTGAAGCTTTCTTT.

This chain's CDR3 is CASSYLPGGYEQYF. CDR3 DNA sequence: TGTGCCAGCAGTTACCTCCCGGGGGGTTACGAGCAGTACTTC. The rearrangement joins TRBV6-5 to TRBJ2-7; 7 bases fit TRBD2. The CDR3 sequence is 14 residues long. With 2 bases clipped from V and 4 bases from J, the junction kept 5 bases outside the gene matches. Per the germline V gene, CDR1 is MNHEY and CDR2 is SVGAGI.

This rearrangement joins TRBV29-1 to TRBJ2-5; 9 bases align to TRBD2. The DNA matches TRBJ2-7 better at its end, which makes the J call doubtful. The CDR3 spans 17 residues. Germline assignment: CDR1 SQVTM and CDR2 ANQGSEA. The CDR3 DNA reads as TGCAGCGTTGTTGGACCTACTAGTAGCGGGAGTTTCTACGAGCAGTACTTC. Its protein is CSVVGPTSSGSFYEQYF.

The chain carries TRBV19 and TRBJ1-5; D unclear. The CDR3 has 15 amino acids. Germline lookup yields CDR1 LNHDA and CDR2 SQIVND (reference sequence). The V and J ends lost 1 base and 1 base respectively, with 8 bases between them. The CDR3 region is CASSIAPRSNQPQHF. CDR3 in DNA: TGTGCCAGTAGTATAGCCCCACGGAGCAATCAGCCCCAGCATTTT.

CDR3: CASSYGPLAKNIQYF. The CDR3 DNA reads TGTGCCAGCAGTTACGGCCCGCTAGCCAAAAACATTCAGTACTTC. This chain connects TRBV6-6 to TRBJ2-4; D is ambiguous. The CDR3 runs to 15 residues. Germline CDR1 and CDR2: MNHNY and SVGAGI (reference sequence). Trimming took 2 bases from V and 0 from J, leaving 8 bases between them.

V gene TRBV5-6 combines with J gene TRBJ2-1; weak D call: TRBD1 (6 bases). Per the germline V gene, CDR1 is SGHDT and CDR2 is YYEEEE. Trimming took 0 bases from V and 0 from J, leaving 7 bases between them. The CDR3 contains 15 residues. CDR3 in amino acids: CASSLDRVSYNEQFF. CDR3 coding DNA: TGTGCCAGCAGCTTGGACAGGGTCTCCTACAATGAGCAGTTCTTC.

This chain links TRBV9 with TRBJ1-1, with 8 bases matching TRBD1. Unmatched junction bases numbered 7, after V lost 0 bases and J lost 6 bases. The CDR3 is 15 amino acids. CDR1 and CDR2 (germline): SGDLS, YYNGEE. CDR3 loop: CASSVGDRRGAEAFF. CDR3 DNA sequence: TGTGCCAGCAGCGTAGGGGACAGGAGGGGGGCTGAAGCTTTCTTT.

The chain joins TRBV5-4 to TRBJ1-1; no reliable D call. In germline, CDR1 is SGHNT, CDR2 YYREEE (reference sequence). The CDR3 has 14 residues. The V and J ends lost 6 bases and 4 bases respectively, with 16 bases between them. The CDR3 sequence: CASTKKGGFTEAFF. The CDR3 nucleotides read TGTGCCAGCACTAAAAAGGGAGGGTTCACTGAAGCTTTCTTT.

The CDR3 DNA reads TGTGCCAGCAGCTTAGTGTGGGGACAAAACTACGAGCAGTACTTC. Amino acid sequence: CASSLVWGQNYEQYF. The J gene is TRBJ2-7, the V gene TRBV7-9, with D tentatively TRBD1 (6 bases). CDR3 size: 15 residues. Trimming took off 1 base at V and 3 bases at J, with 13 bases between the two ends. Germline V lookup: CDR1 SEHNR, CDR2 FQNEAQ (reference sequence).

The chain couples TRBV2 to TRBJ1-5, with no clear D. The CDR3 consists of 14 residues. Trimming took 3 bases from V and 6 from J, leaving 12 bases between them. Germline loops: CDR1 SNHLY, CDR2 FYNNEI. This chain's CDR3 is CASSDLWEGQPQHF. In DNA, the CDR3 is TGTGCCAGCAGTGATTTATGGGAGGGTCAGCCCCAGCATTTT.

This rearrangement joins TRBV7-2 to TRBJ1-5; TRBD1 might be the D (5 bases). This CDR3 spans 17 amino acids. Germline assignment: CDR1 SGHTA and CDR2 FQGNSA. V lost 2 bases to trimming and J lost 0 bases, with 14 bases between them. CDR3 in amino acids: CASSLQGWGYSNQPQHF. CDR3 nucleotides: TGTGCCAGCAGCTTACAAGGGTGGGGCTATAGCAATCAGCCCCAGCATTTT.

The rearrangement uses TRBV6-5 and TRBJ1-1; D not certain. The CDR3 has 14 amino acids. V was shortened by 5 bases and J by 1 base, with 11 bases between the two germline ends. Germline CDR1 and CDR2: MNHEY and SVGAGI. Here the CDR3 reads CASSEGTENTEAFF. The CDR3, as DNA: TGTGCCAGCAGTGAAGGCACAGAGAACACTGAAGCTTTCTTT.

The chain links TRBV7-9 to TRBJ2-3; TRBD2 matches at 15 bases. The CDR3 has 19 amino acids. The trim removed 5 bases at V and 0 bases at J, leaving 9 bases unmatched. Germline CDR1 SEHNR, CDR2 FQNEAQ (reference sequence). The DNA of the CDR3 is TGTGCCAGCAGCCCTCTGGGACTAGCGGGAGGCCTTAGCACAGATACGCAGTATTTT. This sequence encodes CASSPLGLAGGLSTDTQYF.

V usage is TRBV27 and J usage is TRBJ2-3; 8 bases line up with TRBD1. The CDR3 contains 15 residues. The germline gives CDR1 MNHEY, CDR2 SMNVEV (reference sequence). The junction had 12 bases not matched to a gene; V was cut back by 5 bases and J by 8 bases. The chain's CDR3 is CASSAYRDRYGTQYF. The CDR3 DNA sequence: TGTGCCAGCAGTGCCTACCGGGACAGGTATGGTACGCAGTATTTT.

The chain links TRBV6-5 to TRBJ2-5, with 12 bases lining up with TRBD2. The trim removed 4 bases at V and 5 bases at J, leaving 5 bases unmatched. The length of the CDR3 is 15 residues. CDR1 and CDR2 (germline): MNHEY, SVGAGI. The CDR3 is CASSSGLAGGETQYF. The CDR3 DNA reads TGTGCCAGCAGTTCGGGACTAGCGGGCGGGGAGACCCAGTACTTC.